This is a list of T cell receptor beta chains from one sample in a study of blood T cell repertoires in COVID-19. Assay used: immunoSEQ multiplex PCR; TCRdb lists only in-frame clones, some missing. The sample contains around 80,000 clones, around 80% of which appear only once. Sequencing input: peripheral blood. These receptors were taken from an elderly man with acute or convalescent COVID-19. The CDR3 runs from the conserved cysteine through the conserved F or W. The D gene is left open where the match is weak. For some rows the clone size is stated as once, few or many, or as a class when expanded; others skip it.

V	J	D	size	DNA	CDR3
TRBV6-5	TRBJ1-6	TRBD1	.	TGTGCCAGCAGTTACGACGACAGGGGCAATTCACCCCTCCACTTT	CASSYDDRGNSPLHF
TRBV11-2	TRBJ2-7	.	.	TGTGCCAGCAGCTTAGGAGGAGGTCCCTACGAGCAGTACTTC	CASSLGGGPYEQYF
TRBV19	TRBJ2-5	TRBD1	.	TGTGCCAGTCGTTCGACAGGGGTTTCCCCAGAGACCCAGTACTTC	CASRSTGVSPETQYF
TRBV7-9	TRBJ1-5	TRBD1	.	TGTGCCAGCAGACCCGGGACAGGGGATCAGCCCCAGCATTTT	CASRPGTGDQPQHF
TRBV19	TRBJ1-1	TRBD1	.	TGTGCCAGTAGTATAGGGGGGACAGCCTTGTCGAACACTGAAGCTTTCTTT	CASSIGGTALSNTEAFF
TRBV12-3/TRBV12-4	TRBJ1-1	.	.	TGTGCCAGCAGTTTTGGAGGGAACACTGAAGCTTTCTTT	CASSFGGNTEAFF
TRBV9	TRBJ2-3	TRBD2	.	TGTGCCAGCAGCCGCCAGAGGTGGGCGCTAGCGGGGGGGGATACGCAGTATTTT	CASSRQRWALAGGDTQYF
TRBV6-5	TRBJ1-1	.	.	TGTGCCAGCAGTTCTACGACTATGAACACTGAAGCTTTCTTT	CASSSTTMNTEAFF
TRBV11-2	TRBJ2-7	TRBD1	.	TGTGCCAGCAGCTCCAGCCGGACAGGGGATTACGAGCAGTACTTC	CASSSSRTGDYEQYF
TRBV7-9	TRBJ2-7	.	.	TGTGCCAGCAGCTTCCAGGCGCCTTCCTACGAGCAGTACTTC	CASSFQAPSYEQYF
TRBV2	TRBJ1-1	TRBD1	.	TGTGCCAGCAGTTCGGACAGGCTGAACACTGAAGCTTTCTTT	CASSSDRLNTEAFF
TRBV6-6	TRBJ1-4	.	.	TGTGCCAGCAGTTACTCGCTCGGCAGGGTAGGGGAAAAACTGTTTTTT	CASSYSLGRVGEKLFF
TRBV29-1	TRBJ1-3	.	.	TGCAGCGTTGAAGATCTCCCCCAGGGGCCCAAAGGAAACACCATATATTTT	CSVEDLPQGPKGNTIYF
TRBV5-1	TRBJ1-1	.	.	TGCGCCAGCAGCTTGGCCGGGTATAGTGAAGCTTTCTTT	CASSLAGYSEAFF
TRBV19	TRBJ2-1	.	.	TGTGCCAGTAGTAGTCAAAAAAGGACAGTAGAGGAGCAGTTCTTC	CASSSQKRTVEEQFF
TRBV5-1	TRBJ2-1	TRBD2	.	TGCGCCAGCAGCTTGGGGCCTACCGGGGGGGCCCTCAATGAGCAGTTCTTC	CASSLGPTGGALNEQFF
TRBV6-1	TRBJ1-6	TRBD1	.	TGTGCCAGCAGTGAAGCGGGACAGGGACCTTCACCCCTCCACTTT	CASSEAGQGPSPLHF
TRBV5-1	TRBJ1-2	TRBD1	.	TGCGCCAGCAGCTCCACGACAGGGGGTGGCTATGGCTACACCTTC	CASSSTTGGGYGYTF
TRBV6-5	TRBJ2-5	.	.	TGTGCCAGCAGTTACAACGGTCCCCAAGAGACCCAGTACTTC	CASSYNGPQETQYF
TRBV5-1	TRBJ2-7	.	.	TGCGCCAGCAGGAGGGGGTCTAGGTACGACGAGCAGTACTTC	CASRRGSRYDEQYF
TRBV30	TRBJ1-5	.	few	TGTGCCTGGAGTGTAGGTAGCGGGATAAATCAGCCCCAGCATTTT	CAWSVGSGINQPQHF
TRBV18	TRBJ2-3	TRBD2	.	TGTGCCAGCTCACCCCGGACTAGCGGGGGTCTGGATACGCAGTATTTT	CASSPRTSGGLDTQYF
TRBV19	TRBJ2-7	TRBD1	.	TGTGCCAGTAGTACTGGGACAGCCACCTACGAGCAGTACTTC	CASSTGTATYEQYF
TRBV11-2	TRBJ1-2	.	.	TGTGCCAGCAGCCTAGGGGGAGGTGGCTACACCTTC	CASSLGGGGYTF
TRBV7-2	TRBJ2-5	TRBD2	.	TGTGCCAGCAGCCCAGGACTAGGTCATGAGACCCAGTACTTC	CASSPGLGHETQYF
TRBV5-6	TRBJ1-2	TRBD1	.	TGTGCCAGCAGCACCGGACAGGTGGGCTATGGCTACACCTTC	CASSTGQVGYGYTF
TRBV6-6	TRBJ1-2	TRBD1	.	TGTGCCAGCACCCAGGGACAGGGTAATGGCTACACCTTC	CASTQGQGNGYTF
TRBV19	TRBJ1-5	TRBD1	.	TGTGCCAGTAGTCCCCGGACAGGGGATAGCAATCAGCCCCAGCATTTT	CASSPRTGDSNQPQHF
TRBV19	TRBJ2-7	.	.	TGTGCCAGTAGTATAGCGGGGACTTCCTACGAGCAGTACTTC	CASSIAGTSYEQYF
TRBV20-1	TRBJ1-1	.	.	TGCAGTGCGAGACAGGTTGAAGCTTTCTTT	CSARQVEAFF
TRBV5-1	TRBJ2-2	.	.	TGCGCCAGCAGCTTGCGACAGAGTAACACCGGGGAGCTGTTTTTT	CASSLRQSNTGELFF
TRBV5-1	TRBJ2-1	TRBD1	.	TGCGCCAGCAGCTTGAGGATAGGGACAGGGACCAACAATGAGCAGTTCTTC	CASSLRIGTGTNNEQFF
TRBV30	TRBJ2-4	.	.	TGTGCCTGTTCCCAGGGTGGATCGGCCAAAAACATTCAGTACTTC	CACSQGGSAKNIQYF
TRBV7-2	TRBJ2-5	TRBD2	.	TGTGCCAGCAGCTTAGTCCCACTAGCGGCCGGGACCCAGTACTTC	CASSLVPLAAGTQYF
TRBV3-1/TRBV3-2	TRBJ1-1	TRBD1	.	TGTGCCAGCAGCCAAAACAGGGGCACTGAAGCTTTCTTT	CASSQNRGTEAFF